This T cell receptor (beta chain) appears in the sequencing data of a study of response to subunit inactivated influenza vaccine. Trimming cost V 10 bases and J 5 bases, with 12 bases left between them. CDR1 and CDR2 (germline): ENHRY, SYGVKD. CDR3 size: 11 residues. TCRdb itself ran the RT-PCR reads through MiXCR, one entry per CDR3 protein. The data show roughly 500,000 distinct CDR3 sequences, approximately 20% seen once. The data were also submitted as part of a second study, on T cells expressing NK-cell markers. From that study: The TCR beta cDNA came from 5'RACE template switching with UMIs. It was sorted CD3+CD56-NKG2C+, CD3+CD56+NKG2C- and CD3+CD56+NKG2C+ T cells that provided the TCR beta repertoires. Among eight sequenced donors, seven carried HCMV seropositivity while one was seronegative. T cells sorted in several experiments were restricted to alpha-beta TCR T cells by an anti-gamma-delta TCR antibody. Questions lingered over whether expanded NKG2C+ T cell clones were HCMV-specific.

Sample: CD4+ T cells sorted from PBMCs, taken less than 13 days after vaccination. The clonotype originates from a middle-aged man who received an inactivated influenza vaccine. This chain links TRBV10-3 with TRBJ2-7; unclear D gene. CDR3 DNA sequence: TGTGCCACGACACCGACAAACGAGCAGTACTTC. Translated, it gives CATTPTNEQYF.